A single T cell receptor beta chain is shown here with its context. No antigen is known for it. No base quality values were provided; no much bigger clone lies one nucleotide off. Using the immunoSEQ assay, TCRB CDR3 regions were amplified from 2 micrograms of genomic DNA, or from all available DNA when less than that was on hand. Multiplex PCR used 60 forward primers for TCR V beta segments and 13 reverse primers for J beta segments. To estimate the number of reads per starting template, synthetic control templates were added to each sample at limiting dilution. Sequencing produced 87 bp reads on the Illumina HiSeq System. Per the source publication's procedure: PCR and sequencing errors were removed by merging closely related sequences with a nearest neighbor algorithm. TCR overlap was measured as the percentage of unique tumor TCR beta sequences that were also present in the peripheral blood of the same patient. This is the immuneACCESS table as TCRdb keeps it, with only in-frame sequences that have V and J called. A part of the clones is gone; compared with another copy, unresolved V genes explain less than half, and the rest is unexplained. V, J and clone size were drawn from that table, and D and trimming were deduced from the DNA. The sample table contains roughly 100,000 clones; only one count was recorded for around 89% of them. The ten largest clones capture roughly 2.8% of the sample.

These data come from a study of glioma-infiltrating T cells after dendritic cell vaccination (dated by TCRdb to about 2016). About the study as a whole: Of the roughly 15 glioblastoma patients in the cohort, all drawn from Phase I and II dendritic cell vaccination trials, 9 were newly diagnosed and 6 had recurrent disease. Patients received autologous tumor lysate-pulsed dendritic cell vaccination between the early 2000s and the early 2010s. The vaccine consisted of monocyte-derived dendritic cells cultured seven to eight days with IL-4 and GM-CSF, then pulsed overnight with autologous tumor lysate. Each patient got three intradermal injections of the dendritic cell vaccine, spaced at biweekly intervals, in the arm below the axilla. Tumor-infiltrating lymphocyte content was quantified and tumor and blood repertoires were compared in dendritic cell-vaccinated glioblastoma patients by deep sequencing of TCR beta CDR3 regions. TCR sequencing metrics, including TIL content and tumor-blood repertoire overlap, were correlated with survival after dendritic cell vaccination. What the research found in general, with its limitations: TCR clonality showed no direct relationship with survival, which suggests that a diverse polyclonal response may be important. After dendritic cell vaccination, a higher estimated pretreatment TIL content predicted longer time to progression and longer overall survival. The response model built on TCR overlap across three groups was characterized as speculative, with prospective validation still needed. The cohort was small and heterogeneous, and full blood and tumor sets were available for few patients, with initial-recurrent tumor pairs available for even fewer patients.

CDR1 SGDLS and CDR2 YYNGEE are derived from the germline V gene. The CDR3 sequence holds 16 residues, the cysteine and phenylalanine included. Of all the DNA, just the CDR3 is kept, 48 bases in frame from base 1. The V end gives up 4 bases and the J end 4 bases, leaving 10 bases in the junction not matched to a gene. Read against the paper, the sample's time point label means: after dendritic cell vaccination, including at tumor progression/relapse. Patients were selected on the basis of adequate residual fresh-frozen tumor tissue and more than two years of available survival data. None of the glioblastoma patients carried an isocitrate dehydrogenase mutation, although molecular status otherwise varied. PBMC were collected before vaccination, two weeks after the third vaccination, and at tumor progression if progression occurred. Genomic DNA was extracted with the Qiagen DNeasy Blood extraction Kit.

The sample consisted of blood, taken after dendritic cell vaccination. The chain was built from TRBV9 and TRBJ1-2, and 10 junction bases match TRBD1. This receptor was taken from a human donor with glioblastoma. The nucleotides are TGTGCCAGCAGCCCCGTAGTGGGACAGGGGCGCTATGGCTACACCTTC. This codes for CASSPVVGQGRYGYTF.